The 25 T cell receptor beta chains below were found in one sample sequenced in a study of T cell responses to AZD1222 COVID-19 vaccine. Produced via immunoSEQ multiplex PCR; TCRdb's table is partial and in-frame only. This sample yields about 140,000 clones, of which 80% to 95% are seen a single time; about 1.5% belongs to the top ten. The material was peripheral blood, obtained on day 0 of AZD1222 vaccination. The source is an adult in good health.

The sample holds a few counts of this clone. The chain recombines TRBV5-4 with TRBJ2-2; D uncertain. V shed 3 bases and J shed 7 bases, with 10 bases lying between them. The CDR3 loop spans 13 amino acids. CDR1 SGHNT and CDR2 YYREEE come from the germline V gene (reference sequence). CDR3: CASSSLVIGELFF. DNA of the CDR3: TGTGCCAGCAGCTCCCTAGTAATCGGGGAGCTGTTTTTT. Using reference TRBV5-4 and TRBJ2-2 for the parts outside the CDR3, the full variable domain is ETGVTQSPTHLIKTRGQQVTLRCSSQSGHNTVSWYQQALGQGPQFIFQYYREEENGRGNFPPRFSGLQFPNYSSELNVNALELDDSALYLCASSSLVIGELFFGEGSRLTVL.

V usage is TRBV27 and J usage is TRBJ2-1; 8 bases are shared with TRBD2. The V gene's germline CDR1 is MNHEY and CDR2 SMNVEV (reference sequence). The junction had 10 bases not matched to a gene; V was cut back by 6 bases and J by 6 bases. The CDR3 loop spans 15 amino acids. CDR3 region: CASRRLASESNEQFF. The CDR3 DNA sequence: TGTGCCAGCAGGAGACTAGCGTCTGAGAGCAATGAGCAGTTCTTC.

This chain links TRBV4-1 with TRBJ1-4; D is possibly TRBD1 (6 bases). V lost 1 base and J lost 10, with 16 bases in between. Germline CDR1 MGHRA, CDR2 YSYEKL. The CDR3 extends over 15 amino acids. The CDR3 region is CASSQVIQGDRKLFF. Written as DNA, the CDR3 is TGCGCCAGCAGCCAAGTTATACAGGGAGACCGAAAACTGTTTTTT.

The J gene is TRBJ2-5, the V gene TRBV5-6; 10 nucleotides line up with TRBD1. J lost 0 bases, V lost 5 bases, and 13 bases had no gene match. Germline loops: CDR1 SGHDT, CDR2 YYEEEE. This CDR3 region has 18 residues. This CDR3 reads CASSLTGGWDQYQETQYF. CDR3 nucleotides: TGTGCCAGCAGTTTGACAGGGGGCTGGGATCAGTACCAAGAGACCCAGTACTTC.

The chain recombines TRBV28 with TRBJ2-5, with D perhaps assigned TRBD1 or TRBD2 (5 bases each). Germline CDR1 reads MDHEN; CDR2 reads SYDVKM. The CDR3 loop spans 13 amino acids. V was shortened by 7 bases and J by 1 base, with 10 bases between the two germline ends. CDR3 in amino acids: CASTPGLQETQYF. DNA of the CDR3: TGTGCCAGCACCCCGGGGCTCCAAGAGACCCAGTACTTC.

V and J are TRBV27 and TRBJ2-1, with D perhaps assigned TRBD1 or TRBD2 (5 bases each). Germline V CDR1 and CDR2: MNHEY, SMNVEV (reference sequence). The CDR3 loop spans 19 amino acids. Between the trimmed V and J ends, which lost 2 bases and 5 bases, there was a span of 25 bases. CDR3 bases: TGTGCCAGCAGTTTAAGGGACCTCCTACTCCAAACCAGAAACAATGAGCAGTTCTTC. Its translation is CASSLRDLLLQTRNNEQFF.

The chain is built from TRBV10-3 and TRBJ2-1; TRBD2 aligns across 11 bases. CDR1 is ENHRY, CDR2 SYGVKD, per germline. This CDR3 has 18 residues. V lost 3 bases to trimming and J lost 6 bases; unmatched junction nucleotides: 13. The CDR3 region has the DNA TGTGCCATCAGTGACACGACGATTAGCGGGAGGGCGACCAATGAGCAGTTCTTC. Translated, it gives CAISDTTISGRATNEQFF.

This clone was counted a few times. The rearrangement joins TRBV18 to TRBJ2-5; a weak D match, TRBD1 (5 bases). The CDR3 totals 14 residues. The V gene lost 5 bases and the J gene lost 5 bases, with 15 bases spanning the gap. From germline, CDR1 is KGHSH and CDR2 LQKENI. CDR3 in amino acids: CASSARVEYETQYF. CDR3 nucleotide sequence: TGTGCCAGCTCAGCCAGGGTGGAGTATGAGACCCAGTACTTC.

V gene TRBV4-1 combines with J gene TRBJ1-1, with 10 bases fitting TRBD1. The CDR3 runs 15 residues. Germline-derived CDR1 and CDR2 are MGHRA and YSYEKL. V dropped 4 bases and J dropped 1; count of bases not matched to a gene: 3. CDR3 region: CASSRDRGENTEAFF. Here the CDR3 DNA reads TGCGCCAGCAGCCGGGACAGGGGAGAGAACACTGAAGCTTTCTTT.

The chain combines TRBV10-3 with TRBJ2-1, with D perhaps TRBD1 (5 bases). The CDR3 covers 15 residues. CDR1 is ENHRY and CDR2 is SYGVKD in the germline V gene. V was trimmed by 6 bases and J by 6 bases, leaving 18 bases between them. CDR3 DNA: TGTGCCATCAGAAACAGTGAGGACACACGCAATGAGCAGTTCTTC. This translates into CAIRNSEDTRNEQFF.

This clone was seen just once. The chain uses TRBV5-1 and TRBJ1-1; D is undetermined. In germline, CDR1 is SGHRS, CDR2 YFSETQ. V dropped 0 bases and J dropped 0 bases, with 12 bases sitting between them. The CDR3 has 16 residues. CDR3 coding DNA: TGCGCCAGCAGCTTGGCCGGGGTTCGGTTGAACACTGAAGCTTTCTTT. Protein product: CASSLAGVRLNTEAFF.

V and J are TRBV4-2 and TRBJ2-2, with D perhaps TRBD1 (6 bases). The CDR3 contains 15 residues. The germline V gene has CDR1 LGHNA and CDR2 YNFKEQ. Deletions cut 1 base from V and 0 bases from J, with 6 bases between. CDR3 loop: CASSQGTANTGELFF. CDR3 DNA: TGTGCCAGCAGCCAAGGGACAGCGAACACCGGGGAGCTGTTTTTT.

Comments on this clone: Germline and junction disagree at one end, which may indicate a read error. This chain links TRBV4-1 with TRBJ1-2, with D tentatively TRBD1 (6 bases). CDR1 is MGHRA and CDR2 is YSYEKL in the germline V gene. The CDR3 is made up of 11 amino acids. CDR3 sequence reads: CASSLRGRRIF. The DNA of the CDR3 is TGCGCCAGCAGCCTCAGGGGACGGCGAATCTTC.

This clone turned up a few times. The chain carries TRBV12-5 and TRBJ1-5; D ambiguous. V lost 11 bases and J lost 5, with 13 bases in between. The germline V gene has CDR1 LGHNT and CDR2 FRNRAP. CDR3 length equals 12 residues. The CDR3 protein is CAPADLDQPQHF. In DNA form, the CDR3 reads TGTGCTCCAGCAGACCTCGATCAGCCCCAGCATTTT.

The chain is built from TRBV7-9 and TRBJ1-2, with 9 positions matching TRBD1. CDR1 and CDR2 from the germline V gene are SEHNR and FQNEAQ (reference sequence). The CDR3 sequence is 15 residues long. Losses at the gene ends were 5 bases for V and 7 bases for J; bases not matched to a gene: 11. In nucleotides, the CDR3 is TGTGCCAGCAGCCCCGAGGCTGACAGGGGGGGTGGCTACACCTTC. Protein: CASSPEADRGGGYTF.

J is TRBJ2-7 and V is TRBV27; D remains unclear. The CDR3 covers 16 residues. V lost 7 bases and J lost 1, with 20 bases in between. Germline V CDR1 and CDR2: MNHEY, SMNVEV (reference sequence). The CDR3 protein is CASKPNYPGESYEQYF. The CDR3 DNA follows: TGTGCCAGCAAACCCAATTATCCGGGCGAGTCCTACGAGCAGTACTTC.

This chain uses TRBV27 with TRBJ1-6; D is undetermined. The CDR3 is made up of 16 amino acids. Germline CDR1 reads MNHEY; CDR2 reads SMNVEV (reference sequence). The V and J ends lost 7 bases and 0 bases respectively, with 13 bases between them. CDR3 in DNA: TGTGCCAGCAAACCCCCGCCCAGCTCCTATAATTCACCCCTCCACTTT. It encodes CASKPPPSSYNSPLHF.

The rearrangement links TRBV27 to TRBJ1-1, with 10 bases aligning to TRBD1. Losses at the gene ends were 4 bases for V and 1 base for J; bases not matched to a gene: 6. In germline, CDR1 is MNHEY, CDR2 SMNVEV (reference sequence). CDR3 size: 16 residues. The CDR3 loop reads CASSWGQGRPNTEAFF. The CDR3 bases are TGTGCCAGCAGTTGGGGACAGGGGCGGCCGAACACTGAAGCTTTCTTT.

As to this clone: The same CDR3 arises from other DNA sequences in this sample as well. This sequence joins TRBV5-1 and TRBJ1-1, with D uncertain. The germline V and J ends were trimmed by 0 bases and 1 base, with 7 bases remaining between them. The germline V gene encodes CDR1 SGHRS and CDR2 YFSETQ. The CDR3 is made up of 14 amino acids. Written as DNA, the CDR3 is TGCGCCAGCAGCTTGGGGACGGCGAACACTGAAGCTTTCTTT. It specifies CASSLGTANTEAFF. Full variable domain (missing parts from reference TRBV5-1 and TRBJ1-1): KAGVTQTPRYLIKTRGQQVTLSCSPISGHRSVSWYQQTPGQGLQFLFEYFSETQRNKGNFPGRFSGRQFSNSRSEMNVSTLELGDSALYLCASSLGTANTEAFFGQGTRLTVV.

J is TRBJ1-2 and V is TRBV20-1; D may be TRBD1 (5 bases). The V gene's germline CDR1 is DFQATT and CDR2 SNEGSKA (reference sequence). The CDR3 covers 10 residues. The V end was cut by 6 bases, the J end by 7 bases, with 9 bases between. The CDR3 DNA is TGCAGTGCCACAGGTGGTGGCTACACCTTC. Protein: CSATGGGYTF.

This clone has more than one count but fewer than ten. The chain recombines TRBV7-6 with TRBJ1-2; possibly TRBD1 for D (6 bases). The V gene lost 1 base and the J gene lost 7 bases, with 16 bases spanning the gap. Germline values: CDR1 SGHVS, CDR2 FNYEAQ. The CDR3 has 15 amino acids. The CDR3 coding sequence is TGTGCCAGCAGCTTAGTGAGCTCGGGGGCGATTGGCTACACCTTC. Residues: CASSLVSSGAIGYTF.

CDR3 nucleotide sequence: TGTGCCAGCAGTAGTTCTGGGGCCAACGTCCTGACTTTC. Amino acids: CASSSSGANVLTF. The chain links TRBV6-5 to TRBJ2-6; D is unresolved. Per germline, CDR1 MNHEY and CDR2 SVGAGI. CDR3 length equals 13 residues. The V end lost 5 bases, the J end lost 1 base, and 3 bases lay between the germline ends.

The chain uses TRBV6-1 and TRBJ2-3, with a possible D match to TRBD1 (6 bases). CDR1 and CDR2 (germline): MNHNS, SASEGT. V was shortened by 1 base and J by 6 bases, with 14 bases between the two germline ends. The CDR3 covers 15 residues. CDR3 nucleotide sequence: TGTGCCAGCAGTGAAGTATTGGGGGCCCAGGATACGCAGTATTTT. Translated: CASSEVLGAQDTQYF.

V usage is TRBV28 and J usage is TRBJ1-2; TRBD1 is a possible D gene (6 bases). V was clipped by 2 bases and J by 2 bases, with 9 bases between them. The germline V gene encodes CDR1 MDHEN and CDR2 SYDVKM. The CDR3 is made up of 14 amino acids. The CDR3 region is CASSLNRENYGYTF. CDR3 DNA: TGTGCCAGCAGTTTAAACAGGGAAAACTATGGCTACACCTTC.

The rearrangement links TRBV5-1 to TRBJ1-1; maybe TRBD1 (6 bases). Per the germline V gene, CDR1 is SGHRS and CDR2 is YFSETQ. The V and J ends lost 4 bases and 7 bases respectively, with 23 bases between them. CDR3 length: 16 amino acids. Here the CDR3 DNA reads TGCGCCAGCAGCCTGGATGGGGTAGGGGGGAATGGTGAAGCTTTCTTT. Its translation: CASSLDGVGGNGEAFF.